Listed here are 32 T cell receptor beta chains from one sample, sequenced in a study of shared clonotypes between healthy human individuals. Libraries were prepared by immunoSEQ multiplex PCR; TCRdb keeps only in-frame clonotypes and omits some of them. The data contain under 850,000 clones, around 77% of them singletons. The specimen was memory CD4+ T cells sorted from blood. The subset was: CD45RA-negative fraction. The receptors stem from a woman in her 30s in good health.

This chain joins TRBV4-1 and TRBJ2-1; 8 bases map to TRBD2. V lost 3 bases, J lost 9 bases, and 19 bases stayed unmatched. CDR3 length: 18 amino acids. In germline, CDR1 is MGHRA, CDR2 YSYEKL. The CDR3 coding sequence is TGCGCCAGCAGCCACGGCGGGCTAGCGGGCGGGGTGGGGCCTGAGCAGTTCTTC. It yields the protein CASSHGGLAGGVGPEQFF.

A note on this clone: The sample holds other DNA sequences that translate to the same CDR3. The chain joins TRBV6-5 to TRBJ1-4, with 8 bases matching TRBD1. Germline V lookup: CDR1 MNHEY, CDR2 SVGAGI. The CDR3 is made up of 14 amino acids. J was trimmed by 8 bases and V by 6 bases; bases with no gene match: 8. CDR3 DNA: TGTGCCAGCAGCCGTGACAGGGGAGAGGAAAAACTGTTTTTT. The encoded protein is CASSRDRGEEKLFF.

The rearrangement joins TRBV29-1 to TRBJ2-1; D might be TRBD2 (5 bases). V dropped 5 bases and J dropped 5 bases, with 19 bases sitting between them. This CDR3 is 15 amino acids long. From germline, CDR1 is SQVTM and CDR2 ANQGSEA. This CDR3 is CSVKLSGMTHNEQFF. The CDR3 DNA reads as TGCAGCGTTAAGTTATCGGGGATGACGCACAATGAGCAGTTCTTC.

This clone occurred a few times. This chain uses TRBV7-8 with TRBJ2-1; TRBD2 might be the D (5 bases). There are 17 residues in the CDR3. CDR1 is SGHVS and CDR2 is FQNEAQ in the germline V gene. The V end lost 5 bases, the J end lost 6 bases, and 23 bases lay between the germline ends. The CDR3 DNA reads as TGTGCCAGCAGCCCTATACTTGCTCGAGTCGGAGGCAATGAGCAGTTCTTC. Its protein is CASSPILARVGGNEQFF.

The genes are TRBV19 and TRBJ1-4, with D unclear. The CDR3 totals 18 residues. The V end was cut by 3 bases, the J end by 4 bases, with 21 bases between. CDR1 is LNHDA, CDR2 SQIVND, per germline (reference sequence). CDR3 residues: CASSIGLTTGIYNEKLFF. CDR3 in DNA: TGTGCCAGTAGTATTGGTCTGACAACCGGAATTTATAATGAAAAACTGTTTTTT.

This chain links TRBV6-1 with TRBJ2-7; the match to TRBD2 covers 10 bases. V lost 2 bases, J lost 13 bases, and 8 bases stayed unmatched. Germline V gene data show CDR1 as MNHNS and CDR2 as SASEGT. CDR3 length equals 13 residues. The CDR3 spells CASSELAGVLGYF. The CDR3 DNA sequence: TGTGCCAGCAGTGAACTAGCGGGAGTCTTAGGTTACTTC.

This chain links TRBV11-2 with TRBJ2-5, with 8 bases fitting TRBD1. Trimming cost V 5 bases and J 4 bases; bases outside gene matches: 12. The CDR3 has 16 amino acids. Per the germline V gene, CDR1 is SGHAT and CDR2 is FQNNGV. This chain's CDR3 is CASSPRTGRSRETQYF. Here the CDR3 DNA reads TGTGCCAGCAGCCCCCGGACAGGGCGGAGTAGAGAGACCCAGTACTTC.

This clone turned up a few times. The rearrangement joins TRBV7-2 to TRBJ1-1; unclear D gene. The CDR3 totals 13 residues. With 6 bases removed from V and 0 bases from J, the gap between germline ends came to 8 bases. From germline, CDR1 is SGHTA and CDR2 FQGNSA. The CDR3 sequence: CASRIGLNTEAFF. CDR3 nucleotide sequence: TGTGCCAGCAGGATCGGCTTGAACACTGAAGCTTTCTTT. The full variable domain, with the rest looked up from reference TRBV7-2 and TRBJ1-1, is GAGVSQSPSNKVTEKGKDVELRCDPISGHTALYWYRQSLGQGLEFLIYFQGNSAPDKSGLPSDRFSAERTGGSVSTLTIQRTQQEDSAVYLCASRIGLNTEAFFGQGTRLTVV.

This clone was observed a handful of times. The rearrangement links TRBV5-5 to TRBJ1-1; the D is unclear. V was cut by 4 bases and J by 1 base, with 8 bases left in between. CDR1 SGHKS and CDR2 YYEKEE come from the germline V gene (reference sequence). The CDR3 spans 13 residues. CDR3 loop: CASSPNQNTEAFF. The CDR3 region has the DNA TGTGCCAGCAGCCCCAATCAGAACACTGAAGCTTTCTTT.

The CDR3 region is CASSPGGSAKNIQYF. As DNA, the CDR3 is TGTGCCAGCAGCCCGGGGGGGTCGGCCAAAAACATTCAGTACTTC. The chain has TRBV7-2 and TRBJ2-4, with TRBD2 matching over 8 bases. V shed 5 bases, J shed 1 base, and the junction held 4 bases outside the gene matches. CDR3 size: 15 residues. Germline values: CDR1 SGHTA, CDR2 FQGNSA. Complete variable domain (other parts from reference TRBV7-2 and TRBJ2-4): GAGVSQSPSNKVTEKGKDVELRCDPISGHTALYWYRQSLGQGLEFLIYFQGNSAPDKSGLPSDRFSAERTGGSVSTLTIQRTQQEDSAVYLCASSPGGSAKNIQYFGAGTRLSVL.

The gene calls are TRBV19 and TRBJ1-1; D call uncertain. V lost 7 bases and J lost 0, with 12 bases in between. The CDR3 is 14 amino acids. The germline gives CDR1 LNHDA, CDR2 SQIVND (reference sequence). The CDR3 loop reads CASNGFRLNTEAFF. The CDR3 coding sequence is TGTGCCAGTAACGGTTTCAGGTTGAACACTGAAGCTTTCTTT.

This chain connects TRBV19 to TRBJ2-5; 7 nucleotides align to TRBD2. V was clipped by 4 bases and J by 3 bases; unmatched bases: 11. CDR1 LNHDA and CDR2 SQIVND come from the germline V gene (reference sequence). This CDR3 has 16 residues. The CDR3 bases are TGTGCCAGTAGTAGGACTAGAGAGGTGTTTAAAGAGACCCAGTACTTC. This sequence encodes CASSRTREVFKETQYF. The full variable domain, rest sourced from reference TRBV19 and TRBJ2-5, is DGGITQSPKYLFRKEGQNVTLSCEQNLNHDAMYWYRQDPGQGLRLIYYSQIVNDFQKGDIAEGYSVSREKKESFPLTVTSAQKNPTAFYLCASSRTREVFKETQYFGPGTRLLVL.

The rearrangement uses TRBV19 and TRBJ1-3, with D unresolved. Trimming left V 10 bases short and J 0 bases short, with 13 bases between. CDR3 length equals 14 residues. Germline CDR1 is LNHDA and CDR2 is SQIVND (reference sequence). CDR3 region: CATHFTGSGNTIYF. CDR3 DNA sequence: TGTGCCACGCACTTCACTGGCTCTGGAAACACCATATATTTT.

Note on this clone: At the DNA level, this CDR3 is encoded by other sequences in the same sample as well. V usage is TRBV7-9 and J usage is TRBJ2-5; 11 bases map to TRBD1. V shed 5 bases and J 5 bases; nucleotides not matched to a gene: 7. This CDR3 comprises 15 residues. Germline CDR1 SEHNR, CDR2 FQNEAQ (reference sequence). Here the CDR3 DNA reads TGTGCCAGCAGCCGGACAGGGGGCAGGGAGGAGACCCAGTACTTC. It codes for CASSRTGGREETQYF.

The chain carries TRBV4-1 and TRBJ2-4; weak D call: TRBD1 (6 bases). V was cut by 1 base and J by 6 bases, with 13 bases left in between. This CDR3 is 15 amino acids long. Germline-derived CDR1 and CDR2 are MGHRA and YSYEKL. The CDR3 bases are TGCGCCAGCAGCCAAGTAGGGACAAGGTTAAACATTCAGTACTTC. Amino acid sequence: CASSQVGTRLNIQYF.

This clone was seen many times. The chain couples TRBV6-4 to TRBJ2-1; the D gene could be TRBD1 or TRBD2 (5 bases each). V dropped 5 bases and J dropped 5 bases, with 13 bases sitting between them. The CDR3 is 14 residues long. Looked up from germline, CDR1 is MRHNA and CDR2 is SNTAGT. In DNA form, the CDR3 reads TGTGCCAGCAGTCGCCGGGGCAATAACAATGAGCAGTTCTTC. Translating it yields CASSRRGNNNEQFF.

Worth noting for this clone: Other DNA variants within this sample encode the same CDR3. The chain combines TRBV5-1 with TRBJ1-5; 8 nucleotides agree with TRBD1. CDR1 and CDR2 (germline): SGHRS, YFSETQ. The junction had 3 bases not matched to a gene; V was cut back by 5 bases and J by 5 bases. The CDR3 contains 13 residues. The CDR3 spells CASRDREDQPQHF. CDR3 nucleotides: TGCGCCAGCAGGGACAGGGAGGATCAGCCCCAGCATTTT.

V is TRBV28 and J is TRBJ2-7, with D unclear. CDR1 and CDR2 from the germline V gene are MDHEN and SYDVKM. CDR3 length equals 12 residues. V was clipped by 4 bases and J by 8 bases, with 12 bases between them. The CDR3 sequence is CASSSPFRKQYF. CDR3 sequence (DNA): TGTGCCAGCAGTTCGCCGTTCAGAAAGCAGTACTTC. The full variable domain, completed using reference TRBV28 and TRBJ2-7, is DVKVTQSSRYLVKRTGEKVFLECVQDMDHENMFWYRQDPGLGLRLIYFSYDVKMKEKGDIPEGYSVSREKKERFSLILESASTNQTSMYLCASSSPFRKQYFGPGTRLTVT.

This sequence joins TRBV9 and TRBJ2-1; 14 bases are a match to TRBD2. Trimming cost V 0 bases and J 10 bases; bases outside gene matches: 6. The V gene's germline CDR1 is SGDLS and CDR2 YYNGEE. The CDR3 runs to 16 residues. The DNA for the CDR3 is TGTGCCAGCAGCGTAGGAGCGACTAGCGGGAGGGAGGAGCAGTTCTTC. Its protein product is CASSVGATSGREEQFF.

This clone has a handful of counts. The chain employs TRBV5-8 and TRBJ2-1; 8 bases align to TRBD1. Trimming cost V 4 bases and J 4 bases; bases outside gene matches: 7. CDR1 SGHTS and CDR2 YDEGEE come from the germline V gene. This CDR3 region has 15 residues. CDR3 sequence (DNA): TGTGCCAGCAGCGGGGACAGGTCATATTACAATGAGCAGTTCTTC. This sequence encodes CASSGDRSYYNEQFF.

This chain uses TRBV28 with TRBJ2-7; D unresolved. In germline, CDR1 is MDHEN, CDR2 SYDVKM. Trimming pared 2 bases from V and 6 bases from J, leaving 8 bases between. The CDR3 spans 12 residues. For the CDR3, the DNA is TGTGCCAGCAGTTTAAATTGGGGCGAGCAGTACTTC. It yields the protein CASSLNWGEQYF.

This chain connects TRBV5-8 to TRBJ1-5; D unresolved. V lost 0 bases to trimming and J lost 1 base, with 8 bases between them. This CDR3 region has 15 residues. CDR1 is SGHTS, CDR2 YDEGEE, per germline. Here the CDR3 DNA reads TGTGCCAGCAGCTTGGGAGGGCACAGCAATCAGCCCCAGCATTTT. This sequence encodes CASSLGGHSNQPQHF.

The chain carries TRBV6-6 and TRBJ1-5; 9 bases align to TRBD1. Losses at the gene ends were 7 bases for V and 0 bases for J; bases not matched to a gene: 4. The CDR3 covers 15 residues. CDR1 and CDR2 (germline): MNHNY, SVGAGI (reference sequence). The CDR3 DNA reads as TGTGCCAGCAACACAGGGGGCATTAGCAATCAGCCCCAGCATTTT. This translates into CASNTGGISNQPQHF.

V and J are TRBV7-2 and TRBJ2-1; possibly TRBD2 for D (5 bases). CDR3 size: 18 residues. The germline gives CDR1 SGHTA, CDR2 FQGNSA. The V end was cut by 7 bases, the J end by 3 bases, with 25 bases between. The CDR3 coding sequence is TGTGCCAGCACCCCGCGAGCCGGGCGGGCCAAGAGCTACAATGAGCAGTTCTTC. Translation: CASTPRAGRAKSYNEQFF.

Only a few counts were recorded for this clone. The chain links TRBV2 to TRBJ2-4; TRBD1 matches at 7 bases. V dropped 4 bases and J dropped 3; count of bases not matched to a gene: 3. The V gene's germline CDR1 is SNHLY and CDR2 FYNNEI. This CDR3 region has 14 residues. CDR3 loop: CASSGDRNKNIQYF. In DNA, the CDR3 is TGTGCCAGCAGTGGGGACAGAAACAAAAACATTCAGTACTTC.

The V call is TRBV15, the J call TRBJ1-5; no firm D call. Between the trimmed V and J ends, which lost 1 base and 3 bases, there was a span of 7 bases. Germline-derived CDR1 and CDR2 are LNHNV and YYDKDF (reference sequence). The CDR3 is 14 residues long. CDR3 region: CATSRGADNQPQHF. In DNA form, the CDR3 reads TGTGCCACCAGCAGAGGAGCGGACAATCAGCCCCAGCATTTT.

This chain uses TRBV28 with TRBJ1-5; D may be TRBD1 (6 bases). With 7 bases removed from V and 3 bases from J, the gap between germline ends came to 16 bases. The CDR3 runs to 15 residues. CDR1 MDHEN and CDR2 SYDVKM come from the germline V gene. Here the CDR3 reads CASTFSRGANQPQHF. The DNA of the CDR3 is TGTGCCAGCACCTTTTCACGGGGGGCCAATCAGCCCCAGCATTTT.

This chain links TRBV25-1 with TRBJ2-2; D is perhaps TRBD1 (6 bases). Germline values: CDR1 MGHDK, CDR2 SYGVNS. Trimming cost V 2 bases and J 2 bases, with 12 bases left between them. The CDR3 consists of 16 residues. CDR3 protein: CASSEQPGANTGELFF. The CDR3 DNA follows: TGTGCCAGCAGTGAACAGCCAGGGGCAAACACCGGGGAGCTGTTTTTT.

In DNA form, the CDR3 reads TGCGCCAGCAGCCAAGTCGGCCGGGCCGACCGCACAGATACGCAGTATTTT. It specifies CASSQVGRADRTDTQYF. The chain uses TRBV4-1 and TRBJ2-3; D remains ambiguous. Germline lookup yields CDR1 MGHRA and CDR2 YSYEKL. Trimming cost V 1 base and J 1 base, with 15 bases left between them. CDR3 length equals 17 residues.

A note on this clone: Other DNA sequences in the sample encode the same CDR3. The V gene is TRBV5-5, the J gene TRBJ2-5, with no clear D. V was clipped by 0 bases and J by 5 bases, with 8 bases between them. CDR3 length: 13 amino acids. Germline assignment: CDR1 SGHKS and CDR2 YYEKEE (reference sequence). CDR3 bases: TGTGCCAGCAGCTTGGAGGGTTCGGAGACCCAGTACTTC. Its protein is CASSLEGSETQYF.

CDR3 nucleotides: TGTGCCAGCGGCGATCCGGGACATGTTGCCTACGAGCAGTACTTC. This translates into CASGDPGHVAYEQYF. V and J are TRBV7-9 and TRBJ2-7; D may be TRBD1 (6 bases). The V and J ends lost 8 bases and 2 bases respectively, with 19 bases between them. The CDR3 length is 15 residues. Germline CDR1 reads SEHNR; CDR2 reads FQNEAQ (reference sequence). Supplemented by reference TRBV7-9 and TRBJ2-7, the full variable domain reads DTGVSQNPRHKITKRGQNVTFRCDPISEHNRLYWYRQTLGQGPEFLTYFQNEAQLEKSRLLSDRFSAERPKGSFSTLEIQRTEQGDSAMYLCASGDPGHVAYEQYFGPGTRLTVT.

In this sample, this clone turned up many times. This chain's CDR3 is CASRFRAKGAFEQYF. The CDR3 DNA sequence: TGTGCAAGTCGCTTTCGGGCTAAGGGGGCCTTCGAGCAGTACTTC. The V call is TRBV12-2, the J call TRBJ2-7; the tabulated D call, TRBD1, remains unverified against the DNA. TRBV12-2 constitutes a pseudogene. The CDR3 totals 15 residues.